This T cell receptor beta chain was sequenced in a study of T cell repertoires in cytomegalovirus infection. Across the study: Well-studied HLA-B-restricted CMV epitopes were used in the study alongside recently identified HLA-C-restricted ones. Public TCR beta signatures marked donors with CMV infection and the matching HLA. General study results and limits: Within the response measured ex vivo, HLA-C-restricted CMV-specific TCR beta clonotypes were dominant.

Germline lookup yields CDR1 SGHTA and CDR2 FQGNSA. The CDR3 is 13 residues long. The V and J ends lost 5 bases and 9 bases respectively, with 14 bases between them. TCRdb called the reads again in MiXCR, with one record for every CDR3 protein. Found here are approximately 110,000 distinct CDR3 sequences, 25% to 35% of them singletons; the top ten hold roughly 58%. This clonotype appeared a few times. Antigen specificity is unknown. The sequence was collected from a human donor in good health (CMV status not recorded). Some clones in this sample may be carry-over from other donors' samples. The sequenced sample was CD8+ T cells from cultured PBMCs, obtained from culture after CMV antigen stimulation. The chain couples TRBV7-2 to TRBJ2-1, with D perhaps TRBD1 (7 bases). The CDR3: CASSPGGRVEQFF. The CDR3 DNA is TGTGCCAGCAGCCCAGGGGGGCGGGTTGAGCAGTTCTTC.